The 17 T cell receptor beta chains presented below share a single source sample, sequenced in a study of shared clonotypes between healthy human individuals. CD8 cells classed as naive were CD45RO-negative and positively selected for CCR7, excluding terminally differentiated effector memory CD45RA+ cells. Repertoires were generated with immunoSEQ multiplex PCR, while TCRdb's copy carries only in-frame clones and drops some. The sample has 760,000 or so clones; just over 95% are singletons. Sequencing used naive CD8+ T cells sorted from blood. Every receptor here comes from a man between 25 and 39 years old in good health.

The V call is TRBV14, the J call TRBJ2-1, with TRBD2 matching 11 bases. V lost 3 bases to trimming and J lost 8 bases; unmatched junction nucleotides: 9. CDR1 is SGHDN, CDR2 FVKESK, per germline. The length of the CDR3 is 16 residues. CDR3 region: CASSQDSGTSGDEQFF. CDR3 in DNA: TGTGCCAGCAGCCAGGACTCCGGGACTAGCGGCGATGAGCAGTTCTTC.

The chain couples TRBV7-9 to TRBJ2-1; D gene ambiguous. CDR3 length equals 14 residues. V lost 6 bases, J lost 2 bases, and 11 bases lay in between. Germline V gives CDR1 SEHNR, CDR2 FQNEAQ (reference sequence). DNA for the CDR3: TGTGCCAGCAGTCTATCCTTGCCCTACAATGAGCAGTTCTTC. Encoded protein: CASSLSLPYNEQFF.

The chain joins TRBV10-3 to TRBJ2-5; the D is unclear. This CDR3 contains 13 residues. CDR1 ENHRY and CDR2 SYGVKD come from the germline V gene. V lost 4 bases to trimming and J lost 0 bases, with 6 bases between them. The CDR3 region is CAISVEYQETQYF. CDR3 in DNA: TGTGCCATCAGTGTGGAGTACCAAGAGACCCAGTACTTC.

The chain joins TRBV6-1 to TRBJ2-1; D gene ambiguous. Germline assignment: CDR1 MNHNS and CDR2 SASEGT. Trimming stripped 4 bases from V and 1 base from J, with 5 bases between. This CDR3 contains 13 residues. DNA of the CDR3: TGTGCCAGCAGTGCGTGGTCCTACAATGAGCAGTTCTTC. This encodes CASSAWSYNEQFF.

V gene TRBV27 combines with J gene TRBJ1-5; D is possibly TRBD1 (6 bases). Germline CDR1 and CDR2: MNHEY and SMNVEV (reference sequence). There are 19 residues in the CDR3. Trimming took off 5 bases at V and 0 bases at J, with 23 bases between the two ends. CDR3: CASSLGNPRGGNSNQPQHF. The CDR3 DNA follows: TGTGCCAGCAGTCTTGGGAACCCGAGGGGGGGGAATAGCAATCAGCCCCAGCATTTT.

The chain employs TRBV11-2 and TRBJ2-7, with 13 nucleotides matching TRBD2. CDR1 is SGHAT and CDR2 is FQNNGV in the germline V gene. This CDR3 is built from 17 residues. The ends lost 3 bases at V and 2 bases at J; junction bases unmatched: 7. CDR3 sequence: CASSFGLAGEKAYEQYF. The CDR3 region has the DNA TGTGCCAGCAGCTTCGGACTAGCGGGAGAAAAGGCCTACGAGCAGTACTTC.

This chain links TRBV7-3 with TRBJ2-2; D is ambiguous. The CDR3 spans 13 residues. CDR1 and CDR2 (germline): SGHTA, FQGTGA. The V gene lost 2 bases and the J gene lost 5 bases, with 6 bases spanning the gap. CDR3 sequence: CASSLLKTGELFF. The CDR3 DNA sequence: TGTGCCAGCAGCTTATTGAAGACCGGGGAGCTGTTTTTT.

The V and J genes are TRBV7-3 and TRBJ2-2, with D maybe TRBD2 (6 bases). CDR1 SGHTA and CDR2 FQGTGA come from the germline V gene. CDR3 length: 16 residues. V gave up 2 bases and J gave up 5 bases, with 15 bases separating them. CDR3 region: CASSLSPGSRTGELFF. CDR3 nucleotide sequence: TGTGCCAGCAGCTTATCCCCCGGGAGCAGGACCGGGGAGCTGTTTTTT. The entire variable domain, with the rest obtained from reference TRBV7-3 and TRBJ2-2, is as follows: GAGVSQTPSNKVTEKGKYVELRCDPISGHTALYWYRQSLGQGPEFLIYFQGTGAADDSGLPNDRFFAVRPEGSVSTLKIQRTERGDSAVYLCASSLSPGSRTGELFFGEGSRLTVL.

V usage is TRBV5-1 and J usage is TRBJ2-7; D is undetermined. In germline, CDR1 is SGHRS, CDR2 YFSETQ. This CDR3 has 11 residues. Trimming removed 6 bases from V and 0 bases from J, with 4 bases in between. In DNA, the CDR3 is TGCGCCAGCATGGACTCCTACGAGCAGTACTTC. Protein product: CASMDSYEQYF.

The J gene is TRBJ2-2, the V gene TRBV18; TRBD2 matches 10 bases. The CDR3 is made up of 16 amino acids. V trimming: 5 bases; J trimming: 5 bases; junction bases outside the gene matches: 8. The germline V gene encodes CDR1 KGHSH and CDR2 LQKENI. DNA of the CDR3: TGTGCCAGCTCAGACCTAGCGGGAGTTGGTACCGGGGAGCTGTTTTTT. Protein: CASSDLAGVGTGELFF.

V is TRBV7-2 and J is TRBJ1-4; D remains ambiguous. The CDR3 length is 13 residues. Germline CDR1 SGHTA, CDR2 FQGNSA. V lost 1 base and J lost 7, with 7 bases in between. The CDR3 loop is CASSLEGREKLFF. As DNA, the CDR3 is TGTGCCAGCAGCTTAGAAGGCCGTGAAAAACTGTTTTTT. The whole variable domain, remainder taken from reference TRBV7-2 and TRBJ1-4, is GAGVSQSPSNKVTEKGKDVELRCDPISGHTALYWYRQSLGQGLEFLIYFQGNSAPDKSGLPSDRFSAERTGGSVSTLTIQRTQQEDSAVYLCASSLEGREKLFFGSGTQLSVL.

The V gene is TRBV10-3, the J gene TRBJ2-3, with 7 bases matching TRBD2. CDR3 length: 15 amino acids. Germline-derived CDR1 and CDR2 are ENHRY and SYGVKD. The ends lost 2 bases at V and 2 bases at J; junction bases unmatched: 4. In DNA, the CDR3 is TGTGCCATCAGTGAGCCGGGGGGTAACACAGATACGCAGTATTTT. As protein: CAISEPGGNTDTQYF.

The rearrangement joins TRBV15 to TRBJ2-7; tentatively, D is TRBD1 (5 bases). The CDR3 totals 16 residues. V lost 0 bases, J lost 7 bases, and 19 bases lay in between. Germline V gene sequence: CDR1 LNHNV, CDR2 YYDKDF (reference sequence). The CDR3 nucleotides read TGTGCCACCAGCAGAGAGTACCTGCCGACCCGGACAGAGCAGTACTTC. It yields the protein CATSREYLPTRTEQYF.

Notes on this clone: The sample contains more than one DNA sequence encoding this CDR3. V usage is TRBV7-6 and J usage is TRBJ2-7, with 9 nucleotides matching TRBD1. V lost 5 bases, J lost 4 bases, and 6 bases stayed unmatched. The CDR3 extends over 14 amino acids. Germline V gene lookup returns CDR1 SGHVS and CDR2 FNYEAQ. The CDR3 DNA reads as TGTGCCAGCAGCAGCGGGACAGGGTCGTACGAGCAGTACTTC. The encoded protein is CASSSGTGSYEQYF.

The rearrangement uses TRBV27 and TRBJ2-1; D might be TRBD2 (6 bases). CDR3 size: 14 residues. Germline CDR1 and CDR2: MNHEY and SMNVEV (reference sequence). V lost 2 bases and J lost 9, with 14 bases in between. The CDR3 DNA follows: TGTGCCAGCAGTTTAGACGGGACTGTTGGTGAGCAGTTCTTC. As protein: CASSLDGTVGEQFF.

The J gene is TRBJ2-7, the V gene TRBV7-9; D perhaps matches TRBD2 (7 bases). CDR3 length: 14 amino acids. Trimming pared 5 bases from V and 5 bases from J, leaving 16 bases between. Germline V gene data show CDR1 as SEHNR and CDR2 as FQNEAQ (reference sequence). CDR3 sequence: CASSTGRADHEQYF. Written as DNA, the CDR3 is TGTGCCAGCAGCACAGGGAGGGCCGACCACGAGCAGTACTTC.

The chain employs TRBV6-5 and TRBJ1-2, with D tentatively TRBD1 (5 bases). Per germline, CDR1 MNHEY and CDR2 SVGAGI. The CDR3 is 12 amino acids. Trimming shortened V by 10 bases and J by 8 bases, and 17 bases separated the two germline ends. In nucleotides, the CDR3 is TGTGCCACCAGGGTGGGAATGGTCGGCTACACCTTC. As protein: CATRVGMVGYTF.